This TCR beta chain was recovered during a study of blood T cell repertoires in COVID-19. This table comes from immunoSEQ multiplex PCR, and its TCRdb copy is limited to in-frame clones, with some not included. This repertoire shows roughly 200,000 clones, roughly 87% found once; its top ten account for approximately 2.5%. This CDR3 spans 15 amino acids. V was clipped by 1 base and J by 5 bases, with 15 bases between them. In germline, CDR1 is SGHRS, CDR2 YFSETQ. The rearrangement joins TRBV5-1 to TRBJ1-1; D call uncertain. The sequenced material came from PBMCs or T cells enriched from blood (not recorded which). This sequence was found in a woman aged 40 to 50 with acute COVID-19. CDR3 in DNA: TGCGCCAGCAGCTTGTCACGAGGAGTGAGAACTGAAGCTTTCTTT. Translating gives CASSLSRGVRTEAFF.